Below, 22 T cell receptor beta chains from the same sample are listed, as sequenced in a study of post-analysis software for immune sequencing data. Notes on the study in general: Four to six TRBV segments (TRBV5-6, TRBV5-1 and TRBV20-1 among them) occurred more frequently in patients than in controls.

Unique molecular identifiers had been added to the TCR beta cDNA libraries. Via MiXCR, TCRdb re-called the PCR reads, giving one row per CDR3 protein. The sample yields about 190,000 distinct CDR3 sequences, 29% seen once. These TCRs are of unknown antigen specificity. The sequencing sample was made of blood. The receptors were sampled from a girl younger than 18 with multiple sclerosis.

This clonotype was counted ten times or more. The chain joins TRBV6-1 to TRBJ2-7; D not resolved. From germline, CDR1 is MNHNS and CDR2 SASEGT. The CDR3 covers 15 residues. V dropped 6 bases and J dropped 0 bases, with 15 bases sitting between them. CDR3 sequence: CASSPVLASSYEQYF. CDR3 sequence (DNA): TGTGCCAGCAGCCCCGTTTTAGCCAGCTCCTACGAGCAGTACTTC.

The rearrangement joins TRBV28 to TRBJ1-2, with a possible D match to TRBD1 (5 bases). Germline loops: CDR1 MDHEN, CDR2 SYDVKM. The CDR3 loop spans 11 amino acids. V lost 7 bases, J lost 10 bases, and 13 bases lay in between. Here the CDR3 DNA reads TGTGCCAGCACTCGGGACGGGACCTACACCTTC. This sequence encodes CASTRDGTYTF.

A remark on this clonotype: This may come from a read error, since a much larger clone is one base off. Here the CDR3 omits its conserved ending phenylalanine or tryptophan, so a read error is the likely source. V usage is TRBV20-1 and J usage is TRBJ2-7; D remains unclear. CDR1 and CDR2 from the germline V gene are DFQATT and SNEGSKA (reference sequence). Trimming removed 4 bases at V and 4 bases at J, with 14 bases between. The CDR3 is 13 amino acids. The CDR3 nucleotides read TGCAGTGCTAAGACACTTGCCGGTTACGAGCAGTACTTA. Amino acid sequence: CSAKTLAGYEQYL.

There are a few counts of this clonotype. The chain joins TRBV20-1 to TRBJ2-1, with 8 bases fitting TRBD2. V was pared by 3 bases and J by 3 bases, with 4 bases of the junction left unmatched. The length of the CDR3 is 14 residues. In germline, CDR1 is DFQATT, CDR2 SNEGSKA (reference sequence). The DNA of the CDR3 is TGCAGTGCTAGTGCCAGCGGGGGCTACAATGAGCAGTTCTTC. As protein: CSASASGGYNEQFF.

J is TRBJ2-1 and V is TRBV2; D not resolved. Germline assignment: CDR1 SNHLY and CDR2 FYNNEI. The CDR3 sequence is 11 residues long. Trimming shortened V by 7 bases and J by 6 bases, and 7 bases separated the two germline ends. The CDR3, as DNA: TGTGCCAGCACGAATTTCAATGAGCAGTTCTTC. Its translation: CASTNFNEQFF.

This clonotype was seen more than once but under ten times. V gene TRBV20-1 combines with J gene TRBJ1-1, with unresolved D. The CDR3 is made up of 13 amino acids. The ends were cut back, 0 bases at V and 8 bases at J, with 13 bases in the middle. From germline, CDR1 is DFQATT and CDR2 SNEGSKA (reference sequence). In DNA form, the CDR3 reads TGCAGTGCTAGAGACTATCTTGCTCTGGAAGCTTTCTTT. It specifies CSARDYLALEAFF.

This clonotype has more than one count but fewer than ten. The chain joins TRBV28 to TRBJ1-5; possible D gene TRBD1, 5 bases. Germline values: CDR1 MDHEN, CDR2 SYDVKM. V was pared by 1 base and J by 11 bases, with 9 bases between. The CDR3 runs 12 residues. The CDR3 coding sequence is TGTGCCAGCAGTTTATCTTGGGGGACCCAGCATTTT. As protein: CASSLSWGTQHF.

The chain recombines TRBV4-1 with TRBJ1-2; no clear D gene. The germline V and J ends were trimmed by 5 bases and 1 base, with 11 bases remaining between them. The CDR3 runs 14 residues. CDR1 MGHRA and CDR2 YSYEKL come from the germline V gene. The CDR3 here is CASSCNADNYGYTF. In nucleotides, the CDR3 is TGCGCCAGCAGCTGCAACGCGGATAACTATGGCTACACCTTC.

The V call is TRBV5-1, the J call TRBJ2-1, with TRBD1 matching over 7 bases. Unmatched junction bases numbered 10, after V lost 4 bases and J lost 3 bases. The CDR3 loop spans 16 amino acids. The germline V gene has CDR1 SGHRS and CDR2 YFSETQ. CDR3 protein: CASSPGDRALYNEQFF. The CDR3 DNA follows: TGCGCCAGCAGCCCCGGAGACAGGGCTCTCTACAATGAGCAGTTCTTC.

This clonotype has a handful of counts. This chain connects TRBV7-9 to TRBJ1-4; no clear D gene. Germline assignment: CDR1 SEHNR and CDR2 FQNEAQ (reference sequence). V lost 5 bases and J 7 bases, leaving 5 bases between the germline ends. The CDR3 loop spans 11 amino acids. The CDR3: CASSPREKLFF. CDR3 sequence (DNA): TGTGCCAGCAGCCCTCGTGAAAAACTGTTTTTT.

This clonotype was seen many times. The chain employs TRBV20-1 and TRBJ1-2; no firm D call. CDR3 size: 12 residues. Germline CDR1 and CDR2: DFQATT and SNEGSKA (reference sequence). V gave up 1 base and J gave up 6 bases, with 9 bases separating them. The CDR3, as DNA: TGCAGTGCTAGAGGACCGCCTGATGGCTACACCTTC. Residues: CSARGPPDGYTF.

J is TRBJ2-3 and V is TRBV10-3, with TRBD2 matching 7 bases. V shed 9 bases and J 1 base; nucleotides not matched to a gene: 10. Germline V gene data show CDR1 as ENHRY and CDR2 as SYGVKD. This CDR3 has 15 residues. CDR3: CAIALSGDGTDTQYF. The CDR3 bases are TGTGCCATAGCATTGAGCGGGGACGGCACAGATACGCAGTATTTT.

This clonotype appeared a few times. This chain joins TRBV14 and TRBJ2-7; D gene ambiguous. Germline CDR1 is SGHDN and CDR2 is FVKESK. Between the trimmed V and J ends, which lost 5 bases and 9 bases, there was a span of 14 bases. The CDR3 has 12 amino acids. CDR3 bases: TGTGCCAGCAGCGGTTACCCTCCTGGGCAGTACTTC. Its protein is CASSGYPPGQYF.

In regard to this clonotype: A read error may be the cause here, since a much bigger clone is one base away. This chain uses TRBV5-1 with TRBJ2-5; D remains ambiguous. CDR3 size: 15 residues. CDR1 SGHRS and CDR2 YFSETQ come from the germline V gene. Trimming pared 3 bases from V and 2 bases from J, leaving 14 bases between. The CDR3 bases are TGCGCCAGCAGCTGGGCCTACGGCAGACAAGAGACCCAGTACTTC. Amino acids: CASSWAYGRQETQYF.

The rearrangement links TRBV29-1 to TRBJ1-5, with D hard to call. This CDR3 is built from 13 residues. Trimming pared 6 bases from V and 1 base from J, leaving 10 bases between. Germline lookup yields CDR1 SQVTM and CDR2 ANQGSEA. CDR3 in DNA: TGCAGCGTGGAGACGGGGAGCAATCAGCCCCAGCATTTT. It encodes CSVETGSNQPQHF.

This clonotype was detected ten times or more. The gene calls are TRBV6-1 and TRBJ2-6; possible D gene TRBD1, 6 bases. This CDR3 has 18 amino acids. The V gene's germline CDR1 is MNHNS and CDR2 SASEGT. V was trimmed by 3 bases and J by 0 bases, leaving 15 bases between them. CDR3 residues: CASSESPTGSSGANVLTF. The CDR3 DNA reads TGTGCCAGCAGTGAGAGTCCTACAGGGAGCTCTGGGGCCAACGTCCTGACTTTC.

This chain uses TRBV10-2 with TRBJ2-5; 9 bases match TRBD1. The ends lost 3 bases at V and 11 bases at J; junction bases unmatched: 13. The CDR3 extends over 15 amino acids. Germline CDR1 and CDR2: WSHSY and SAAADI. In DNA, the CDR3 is TGCGCCAGCAGTGACCTGGGACAGGGCCCCTACAAGCAGTACTTC. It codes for CASSDLGQGPYKQYF.

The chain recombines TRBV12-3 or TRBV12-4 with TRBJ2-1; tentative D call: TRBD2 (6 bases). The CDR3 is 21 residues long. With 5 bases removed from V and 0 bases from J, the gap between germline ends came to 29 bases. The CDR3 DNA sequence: TGTGCCAGCAGTCCACGTGGGGGGTGGGGGGTAACATACAGCTCCTACAATGAGCAGTTCTTC. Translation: CASSPRGGWGVTYSSYNEQFF.

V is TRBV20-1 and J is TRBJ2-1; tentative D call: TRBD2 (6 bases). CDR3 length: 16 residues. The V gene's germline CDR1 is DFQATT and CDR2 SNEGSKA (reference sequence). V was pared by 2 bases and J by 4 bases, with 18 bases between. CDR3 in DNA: TGCAGTGCTAGATCCCGAACGGCTAGCGTTTACAATGAGCAGTTCTTC. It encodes CSARSRTASVYNEQFF.

Here the CDR3 DNA reads TGTGCCAGCAGCCCGCTGGACACCCCCTCTGGGGCCAACGTCCTGACTTTC. Translated, it gives CASSPLDTPSGANVLTF. The V call is TRBV4-2, the J call TRBJ2-6, with a possible D match to TRBD1 (5 bases). Trimming removed 4 bases at V and 0 bases at J, with 13 bases between. This CDR3 spans 17 amino acids. Germline V gives CDR1 LGHNA, CDR2 YNFKEQ.

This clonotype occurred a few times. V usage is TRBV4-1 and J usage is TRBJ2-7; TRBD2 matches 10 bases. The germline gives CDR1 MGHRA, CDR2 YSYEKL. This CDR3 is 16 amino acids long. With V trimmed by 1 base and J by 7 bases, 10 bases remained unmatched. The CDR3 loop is CASSQASSGRVGEQYF. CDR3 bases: TGCGCCAGCAGCCAAGCCTCCAGCGGGAGGGTTGGGGAGCAGTACTTC.

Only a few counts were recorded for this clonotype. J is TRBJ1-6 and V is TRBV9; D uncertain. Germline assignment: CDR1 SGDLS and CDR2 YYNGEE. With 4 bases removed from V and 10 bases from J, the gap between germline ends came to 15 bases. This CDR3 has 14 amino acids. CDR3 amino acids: CASSNREVGSPLHF. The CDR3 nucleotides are TGTGCCAGCAGCAACCGGGAGGTCGGGTCACCCCTCCACTTT.